This T cell receptor (beta chain) derives from a study of blood T cell repertoires in COVID-19. Turning to the study itself: Italy, Spain and the United States were the sources of the convalescent and acute COVID-19 samples. PBMCs, B-cell-depleted T cells, or T cells provided the cDNA or gDNA that made up the material.

Original processing notes: Quantification of nucleated cells was approximated via reference gene primer amplification. Only in-frame clones appear in the TCRdb table, and some are missing; sequencing was by immunoSEQ multiplex PCR. Clone size and the V and J calls come from that table; the DNA yielded D and trimming. The sample includes 50,000 to 75,000 clones, 60% to 85% of them seen just once. This clone was recorded many times. This CDR3 has 12 residues. The germline V gene encodes CDR1 MNHEY and CDR2 SVGAGI. Trimming cost V 2 bases and J 7 bases, with 9 bases left between them. Sequencing was done on a sample of peripheral blood. The chain joins TRBV6-5 to TRBJ2-7; D call uncertain. This TCR came from a woman older than 75 with acute or convalescent COVID-19. The CDR3 loop reads CASSYPGREQYF. The CDR3 DNA reads as TGTGCCAGCAGTTACCCGGGTAGGGAGCAGTACTTC.